Below are 3 T cell receptor beta chains sequenced from a single sample in a study of cytomegalovirus exposure and HLA in healthy donors. The study ran its PCR with 60 Vbeta and 13 Jbeta primers. Generated by immunoSEQ multiplex PCR, the TCRdb table keeps only in-frame clones and is missing some. The profile covers 210,000 or so clones, with roughly 83% appearing a single time and 1.4% taken by the ten largest. Material for sequencing was PBMCs. These TCRs come from a girl aged 5-17 years in good health and CMV-seronegative.

In DNA, the CDR3 is TGTGCCAGTAGCCTACTCAATGACGAGCAGTACTTC. The encoded protein is CASSLLNDEQYF. The rearrangement uses TRBV19 and TRBJ2-7; no reliable D call. Germline assignment: CDR1 LNHDA and CDR2 SQIVND (reference sequence). Trimming shortened V by 6 bases and J by 5 bases, and 11 bases separated the two germline ends. The length of the CDR3 is 12 residues.

The CDR3: CASSLEATSGSTDTQYF. The CDR3 DNA is TGCGCCAGCAGCTTGGAGGCGACTAGCGGGAGCACAGATACGCAGTATTTT. The chain links TRBV5-1 to TRBJ2-3; 10 positions match TRBD2. The CDR3 loop spans 17 amino acids. V lost 0 bases to trimming and J lost 0 bases; unmatched junction nucleotides: 4. Germline V gene data show CDR1 as SGHRS and CDR2 as YFSETQ.

The chain joins TRBV7-2 to TRBJ2-7; D is unresolved. The CDR3 has 11 residues. CDR1 is SGHTA and CDR2 is FQGNSA in the germline V gene. V lost 5 bases and J 7 bases, leaving 9 bases between the germline ends. Here the CDR3 reads CASSRLREQYF. The DNA for the CDR3 is TGTGCCAGCAGCCGTCTGAGAGAGCAGTACTTC.